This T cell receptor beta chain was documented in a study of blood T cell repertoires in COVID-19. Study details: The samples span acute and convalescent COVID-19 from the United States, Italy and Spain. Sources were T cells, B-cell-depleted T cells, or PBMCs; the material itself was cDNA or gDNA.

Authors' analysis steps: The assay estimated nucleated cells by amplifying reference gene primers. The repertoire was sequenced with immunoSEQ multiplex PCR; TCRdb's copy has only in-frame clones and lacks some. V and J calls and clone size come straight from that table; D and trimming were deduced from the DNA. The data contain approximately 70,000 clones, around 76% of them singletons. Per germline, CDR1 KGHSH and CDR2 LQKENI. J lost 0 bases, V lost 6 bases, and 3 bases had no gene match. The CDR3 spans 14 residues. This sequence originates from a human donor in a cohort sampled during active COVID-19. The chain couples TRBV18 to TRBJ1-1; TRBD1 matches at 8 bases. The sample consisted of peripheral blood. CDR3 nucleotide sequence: TGTGCCAGCTCCTGGACAGGGTTGAACACTGAAGCTTTCTTT. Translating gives CASSWTGLNTEAFF. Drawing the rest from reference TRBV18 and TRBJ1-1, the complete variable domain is NAGVMQNPRHLVRRRGQEARLRCSPMKGHSHVYWYRQLPEEGLKFMVYLQKENIIDESGMPKERFSAEFPKEGPSILRIQQVVRGDSAAYFCASSWTGLNTEAFFGQGTRLTVV.